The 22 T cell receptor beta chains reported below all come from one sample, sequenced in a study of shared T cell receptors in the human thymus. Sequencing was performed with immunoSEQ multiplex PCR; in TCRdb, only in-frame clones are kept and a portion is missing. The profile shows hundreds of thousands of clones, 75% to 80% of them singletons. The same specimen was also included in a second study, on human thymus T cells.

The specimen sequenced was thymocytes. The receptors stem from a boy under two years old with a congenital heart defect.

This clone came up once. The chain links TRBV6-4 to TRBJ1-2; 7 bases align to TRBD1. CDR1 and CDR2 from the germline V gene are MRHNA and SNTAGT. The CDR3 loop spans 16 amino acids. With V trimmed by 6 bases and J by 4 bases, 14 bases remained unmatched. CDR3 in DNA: TGTGCCAGCAGCCCACTTCGGGACAGATCGCCCTATGGCTACACCTTC. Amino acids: CASSPLRDRSPYGYTF.

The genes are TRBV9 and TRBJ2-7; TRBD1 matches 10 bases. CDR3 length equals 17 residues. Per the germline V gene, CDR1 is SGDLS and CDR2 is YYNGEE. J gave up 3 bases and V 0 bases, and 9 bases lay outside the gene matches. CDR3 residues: CASSVGGTGAKDYEQYF. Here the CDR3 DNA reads TGTGCCAGCAGCGTAGGTGGGACAGGGGCTAAAGACTACGAGCAGTACTTC.

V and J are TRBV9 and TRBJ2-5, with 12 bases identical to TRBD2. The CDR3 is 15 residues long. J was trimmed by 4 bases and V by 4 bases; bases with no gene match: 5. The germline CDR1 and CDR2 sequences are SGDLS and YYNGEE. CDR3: CASSSLAGGLETQYF. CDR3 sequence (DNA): TGTGCCAGCAGCTCCCTAGCGGGAGGGCTAGAGACCCAGTACTTC.

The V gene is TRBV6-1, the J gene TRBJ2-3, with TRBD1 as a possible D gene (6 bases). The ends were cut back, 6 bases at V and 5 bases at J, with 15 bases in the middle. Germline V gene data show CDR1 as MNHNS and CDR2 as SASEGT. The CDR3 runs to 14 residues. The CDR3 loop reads CASRGQQGGDTQYF. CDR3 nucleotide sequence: TGTGCCAGCAGGGGACAACAGGGTGGAGATACGCAGTATTTT.

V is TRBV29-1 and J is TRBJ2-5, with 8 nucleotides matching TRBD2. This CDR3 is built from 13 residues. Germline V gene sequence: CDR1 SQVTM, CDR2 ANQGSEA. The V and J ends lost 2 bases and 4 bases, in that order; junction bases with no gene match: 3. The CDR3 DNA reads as TGCAGCGTTGAATCGGGAGGGGCAGAGACCCAGTACTTC. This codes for CSVESGGAETQYF.

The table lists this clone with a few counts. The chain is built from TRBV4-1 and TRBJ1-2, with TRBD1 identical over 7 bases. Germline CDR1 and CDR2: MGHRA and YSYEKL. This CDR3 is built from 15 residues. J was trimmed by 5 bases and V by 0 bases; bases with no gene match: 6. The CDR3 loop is CASSQDRQGVYGYTF. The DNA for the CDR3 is TGCGCCAGCAGCCAAGACCGACAGGGAGTTTATGGCTACACCTTC.

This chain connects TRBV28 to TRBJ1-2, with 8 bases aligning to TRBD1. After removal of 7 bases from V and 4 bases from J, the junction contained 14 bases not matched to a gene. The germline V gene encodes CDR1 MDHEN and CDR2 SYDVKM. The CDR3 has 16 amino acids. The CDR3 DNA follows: TGTGCCAGCACCTTGCCCTGGACAGGGCACCCCTATGGCTACACCTTC. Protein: CASTLPWTGHPYGYTF.

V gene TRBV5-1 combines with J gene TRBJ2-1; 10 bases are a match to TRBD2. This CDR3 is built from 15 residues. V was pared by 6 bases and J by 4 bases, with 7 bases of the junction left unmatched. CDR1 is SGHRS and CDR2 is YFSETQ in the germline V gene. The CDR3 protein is CASIPPSGRYNEQFF. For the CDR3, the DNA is TGCGCCAGCATCCCACCTAGCGGGAGATACAATGAGCAGTTCTTC.

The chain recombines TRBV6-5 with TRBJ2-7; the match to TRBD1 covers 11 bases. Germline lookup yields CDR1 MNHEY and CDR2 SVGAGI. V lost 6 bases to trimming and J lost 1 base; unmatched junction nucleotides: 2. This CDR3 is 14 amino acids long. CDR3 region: CASRGQGASYEQYF. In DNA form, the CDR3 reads TGTGCCAGCAGAGGACAGGGGGCGTCCTACGAGCAGTACTTC.

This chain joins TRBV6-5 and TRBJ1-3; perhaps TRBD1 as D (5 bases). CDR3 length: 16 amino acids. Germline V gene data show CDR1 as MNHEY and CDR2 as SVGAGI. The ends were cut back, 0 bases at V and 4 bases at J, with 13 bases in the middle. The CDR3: CASSYSVTERGNTIYF. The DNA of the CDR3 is TGTGCCAGCAGTTACTCCGTGACAGAGAGAGGAAACACCATATATTTT.

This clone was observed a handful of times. This chain's CDR3 is CASNPAGSYNEQFF. The CDR3 nucleotides are TGTGCCAGCAATCCAGCGGGCTCCTACAATGAGCAGTTCTTC. The gene calls are TRBV2 and TRBJ2-1, with a possible D match to TRBD2 (6 bases). Germline V gene data show CDR1 as SNHLY and CDR2 as FYNNEI. This CDR3 region has 14 residues. Trimming removed 7 bases at V and 0 bases at J, with 10 bases between.

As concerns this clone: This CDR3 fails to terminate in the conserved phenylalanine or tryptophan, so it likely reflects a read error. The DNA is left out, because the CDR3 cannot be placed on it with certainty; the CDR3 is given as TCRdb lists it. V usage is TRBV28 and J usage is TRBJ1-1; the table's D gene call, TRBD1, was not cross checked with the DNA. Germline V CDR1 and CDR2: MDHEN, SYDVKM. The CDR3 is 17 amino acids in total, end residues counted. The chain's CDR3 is CASSLGFRWSRDSYVWG.

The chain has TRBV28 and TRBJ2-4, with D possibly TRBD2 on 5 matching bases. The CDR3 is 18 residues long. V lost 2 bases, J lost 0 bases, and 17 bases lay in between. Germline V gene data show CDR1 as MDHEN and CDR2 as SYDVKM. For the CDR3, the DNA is TGTGCCAGCAGTTTAGCGTGGACTTTAAACGGAGCCAAAAACATTCAGTACTTC. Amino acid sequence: CASSLAWTLNGAKNIQYF.

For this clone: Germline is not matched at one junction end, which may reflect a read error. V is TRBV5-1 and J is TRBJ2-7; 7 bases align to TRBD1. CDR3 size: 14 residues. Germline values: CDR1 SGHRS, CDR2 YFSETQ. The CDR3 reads CASTLGDRDHEQYF. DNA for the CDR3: TGCGCCAGCACCTTGGGCGACAGGGACCACGAGCAGTACTTC.

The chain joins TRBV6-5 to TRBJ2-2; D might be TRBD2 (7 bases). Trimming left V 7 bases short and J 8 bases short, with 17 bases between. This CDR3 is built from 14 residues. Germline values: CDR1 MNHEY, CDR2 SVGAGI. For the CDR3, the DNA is TGTGCCAGCACCCCAGGGGAGGGTAGGGGGGAGCTGTTTTTT. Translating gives CASTPGEGRGELFF.

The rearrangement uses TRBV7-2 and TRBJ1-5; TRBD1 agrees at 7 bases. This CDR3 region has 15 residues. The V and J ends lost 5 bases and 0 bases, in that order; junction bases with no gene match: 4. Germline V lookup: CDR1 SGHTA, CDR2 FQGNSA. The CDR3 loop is CASSRDSDSNQPQHF. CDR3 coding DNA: TGTGCCAGCAGCCGGGACAGCGATAGCAATCAGCCCCAGCATTTT.

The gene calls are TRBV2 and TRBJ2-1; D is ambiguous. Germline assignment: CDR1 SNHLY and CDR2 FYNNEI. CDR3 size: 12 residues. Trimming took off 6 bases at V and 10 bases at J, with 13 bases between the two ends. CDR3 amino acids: CASRAPYREQFF. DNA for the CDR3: TGTGCCAGCAGGGCTCCTTACCGCGAGCAGTTCTTC.

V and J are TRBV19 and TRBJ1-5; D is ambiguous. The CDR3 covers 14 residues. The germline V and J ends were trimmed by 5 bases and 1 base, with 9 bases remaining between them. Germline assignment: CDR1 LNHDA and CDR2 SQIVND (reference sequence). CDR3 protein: CASSLTLSNQPQHF. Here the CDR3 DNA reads TGTGCCAGTAGTCTAACGTTAAGCAATCAGCCCCAGCATTTT.

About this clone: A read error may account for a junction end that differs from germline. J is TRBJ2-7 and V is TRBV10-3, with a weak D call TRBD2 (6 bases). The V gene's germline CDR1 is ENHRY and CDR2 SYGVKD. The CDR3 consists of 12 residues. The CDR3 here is CAISESLLATTF. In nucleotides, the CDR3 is TGTGCCATCAGTGAGTCGCTGCTAGCGACCACCTTC.

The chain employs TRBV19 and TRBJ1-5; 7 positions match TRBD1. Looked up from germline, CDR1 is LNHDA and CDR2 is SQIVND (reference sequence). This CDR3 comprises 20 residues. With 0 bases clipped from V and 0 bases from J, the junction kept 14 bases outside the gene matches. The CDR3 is CASSIESHDRERFSNQPQHF. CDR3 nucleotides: TGTGCCAGTAGTATAGAGAGCCACGACAGGGAAAGATTTAGCAATCAGCCCCAGCATTTT.

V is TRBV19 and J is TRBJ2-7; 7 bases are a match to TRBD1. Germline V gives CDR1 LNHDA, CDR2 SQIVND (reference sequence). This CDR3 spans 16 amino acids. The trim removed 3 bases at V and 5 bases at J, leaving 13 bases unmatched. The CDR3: CASSIYLLDRVDEQYF. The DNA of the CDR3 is TGTGCCAGTAGTATTTATCTTTTAGACAGGGTAGACGAGCAGTACTTC.

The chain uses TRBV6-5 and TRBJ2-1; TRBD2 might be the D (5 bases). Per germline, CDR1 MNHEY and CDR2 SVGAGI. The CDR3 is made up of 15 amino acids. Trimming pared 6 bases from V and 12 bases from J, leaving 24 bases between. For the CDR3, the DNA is TGTGCCAGCAGCCTCGGCTTAGGGAGCCCCTCCAGGCAGTTCTTC. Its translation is CASSLGLGSPSRQFF.